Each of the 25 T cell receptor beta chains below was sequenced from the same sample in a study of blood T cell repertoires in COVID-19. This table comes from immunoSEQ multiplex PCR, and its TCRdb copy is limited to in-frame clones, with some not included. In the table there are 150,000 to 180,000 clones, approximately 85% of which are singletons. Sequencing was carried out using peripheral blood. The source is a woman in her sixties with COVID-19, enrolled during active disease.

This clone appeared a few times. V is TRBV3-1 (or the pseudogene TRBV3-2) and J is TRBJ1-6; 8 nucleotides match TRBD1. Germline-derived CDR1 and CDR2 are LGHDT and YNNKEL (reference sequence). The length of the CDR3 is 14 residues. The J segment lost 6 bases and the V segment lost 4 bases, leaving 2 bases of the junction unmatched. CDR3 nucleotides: TGTGCCAGCAGCCGCGGACAGGGTAATTCACCCCTCCACTTT. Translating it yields CASSRGQGNSPLHF.

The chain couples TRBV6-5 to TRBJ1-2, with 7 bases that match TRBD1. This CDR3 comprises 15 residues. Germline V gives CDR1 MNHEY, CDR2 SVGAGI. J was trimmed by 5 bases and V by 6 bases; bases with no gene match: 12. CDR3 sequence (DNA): TGTGCCAGCAGACCCCCAGGGGGTCGGAGGTATGGCTACACCTTC. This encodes CASRPPGGRRYGYTF.

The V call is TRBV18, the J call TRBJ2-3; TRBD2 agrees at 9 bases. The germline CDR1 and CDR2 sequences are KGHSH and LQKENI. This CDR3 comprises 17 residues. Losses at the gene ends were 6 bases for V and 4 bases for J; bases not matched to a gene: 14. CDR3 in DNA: TGTGCCAGCTCCGGGGGTAGCGGGAGTGTTCGCGCAGATACGCAGTATTTT. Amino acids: CASSGGSGSVRADTQYF.

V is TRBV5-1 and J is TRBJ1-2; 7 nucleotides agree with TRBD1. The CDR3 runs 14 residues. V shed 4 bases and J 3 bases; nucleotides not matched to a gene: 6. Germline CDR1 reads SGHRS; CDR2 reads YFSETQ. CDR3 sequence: CASSAGQKDYGYTF. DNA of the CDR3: TGCGCCAGCAGCGCGGGACAGAAGGACTATGGCTACACCTTC.

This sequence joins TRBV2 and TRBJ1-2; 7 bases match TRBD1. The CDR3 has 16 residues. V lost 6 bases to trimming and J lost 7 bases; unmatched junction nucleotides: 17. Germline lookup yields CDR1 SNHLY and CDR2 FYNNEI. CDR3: CASSEPPDRVIVGYTF. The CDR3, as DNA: TGTGCCAGCAGCGAACCCCCCGACAGGGTAATTGTTGGCTACACCTTC.

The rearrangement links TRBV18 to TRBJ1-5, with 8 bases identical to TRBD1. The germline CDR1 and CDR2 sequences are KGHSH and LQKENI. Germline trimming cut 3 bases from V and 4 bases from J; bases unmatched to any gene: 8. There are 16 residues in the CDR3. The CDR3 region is CASSPQGAQGNQPQHF. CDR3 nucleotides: TGTGCCAGCTCACCCCAGGGGGCGCAGGGAAATCAGCCCCAGCATTTT.

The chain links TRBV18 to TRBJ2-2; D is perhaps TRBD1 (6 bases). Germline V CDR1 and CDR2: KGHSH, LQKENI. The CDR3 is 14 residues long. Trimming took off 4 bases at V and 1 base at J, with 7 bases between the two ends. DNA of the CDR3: TGTGCCAGCTCACGAGGGGGGAACACCGGGGAGCTGTTTTTT. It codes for CASSRGGNTGELFF. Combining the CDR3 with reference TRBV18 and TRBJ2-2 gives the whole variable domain NAGVMQNPRHLVRRRGQEARLRCSPMKGHSHVYWYRQLPEEGLKFMVYLQKENIIDESGMPKERFSAEFPKEGPSILRIQQVVRGDSAAYFCASSRGGNTGELFFGEGSRLTVL.

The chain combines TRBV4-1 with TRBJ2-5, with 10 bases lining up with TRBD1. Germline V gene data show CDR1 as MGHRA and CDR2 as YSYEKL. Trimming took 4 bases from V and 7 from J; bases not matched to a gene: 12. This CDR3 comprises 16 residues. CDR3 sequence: CASSPLSGQGLGTQYF. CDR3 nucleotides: TGCGCCAGCAGCCCCCTCTCGGGACAGGGGTTAGGGACCCAGTACTTC.

CDR3 nucleotide sequence: TGTGCCAGCAGTTACGGGCAGGGAGGTTCCCACGAGCAGTACTTC. Its protein product is CASSYGQGGSHEQYF. The rearrangement links TRBV6-5 to TRBJ2-7, with D possibly being TRBD2 (6 bases). CDR3 length: 15 residues. The V gene's germline CDR1 is MNHEY and CDR2 SVGAGI. Trimming took off 2 bases at V and 5 bases at J, with 16 bases between the two ends.

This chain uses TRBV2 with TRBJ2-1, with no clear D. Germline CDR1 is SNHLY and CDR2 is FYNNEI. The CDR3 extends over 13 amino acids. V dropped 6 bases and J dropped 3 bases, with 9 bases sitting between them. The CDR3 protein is CASRGGGYNEQFF. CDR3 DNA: TGTGCCAGCAGAGGTGGCGGCTACAATGAGCAGTTCTTC.

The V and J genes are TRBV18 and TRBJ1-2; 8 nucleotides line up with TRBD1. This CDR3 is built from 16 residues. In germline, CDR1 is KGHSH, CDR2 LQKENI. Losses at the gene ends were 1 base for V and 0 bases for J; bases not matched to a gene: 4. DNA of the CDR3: TGTGCCAGCTCACCACAACAGGGGGAAGCTAACTATGGCTACACCTTC. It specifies CASSPQQGEANYGYTF.

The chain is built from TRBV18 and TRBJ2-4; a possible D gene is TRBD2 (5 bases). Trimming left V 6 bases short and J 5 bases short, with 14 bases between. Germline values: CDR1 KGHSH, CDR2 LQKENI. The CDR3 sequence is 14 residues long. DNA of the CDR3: TGTGCCAGCTCCCGCCGGGGTCCGGAAAACATTCAGTACTTC. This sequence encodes CASSRRGPENIQYF. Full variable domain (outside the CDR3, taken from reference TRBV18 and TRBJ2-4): NAGVMQNPRHLVRRRGQEARLRCSPMKGHSHVYWYRQLPEEGLKFMVYLQKENIIDESGMPKERFSAEFPKEGPSILRIQQVVRGDSAAYFCASSRRGPENIQYFGAGTRLSVL.

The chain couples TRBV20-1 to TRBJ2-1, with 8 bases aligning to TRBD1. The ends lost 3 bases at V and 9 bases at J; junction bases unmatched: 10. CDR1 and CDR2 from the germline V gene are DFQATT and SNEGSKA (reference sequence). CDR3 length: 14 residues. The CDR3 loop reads CSASGQGGATEQFF. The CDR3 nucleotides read TGCAGTGCTAGTGGACAGGGCGGTGCTACTGAGCAGTTCTTC.

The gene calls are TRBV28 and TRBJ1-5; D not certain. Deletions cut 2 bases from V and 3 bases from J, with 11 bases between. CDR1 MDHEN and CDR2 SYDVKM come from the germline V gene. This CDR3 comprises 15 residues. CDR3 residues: CASSLGQVNNQPQHF. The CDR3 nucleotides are TGTGCCAGCAGTTTAGGGCAGGTCAACAATCAGCCCCAGCATTTT.

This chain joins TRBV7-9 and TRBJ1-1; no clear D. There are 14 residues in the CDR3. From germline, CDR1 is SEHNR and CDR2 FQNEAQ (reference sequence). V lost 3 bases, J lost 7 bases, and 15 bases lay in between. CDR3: CASSFSQELIEAFF. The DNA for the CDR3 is TGTGCCAGCAGCTTCTCGCAGGAACTGATTGAAGCTTTCTTT.

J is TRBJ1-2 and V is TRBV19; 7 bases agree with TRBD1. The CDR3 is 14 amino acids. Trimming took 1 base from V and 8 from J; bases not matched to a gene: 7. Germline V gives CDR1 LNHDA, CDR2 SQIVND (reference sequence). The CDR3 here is CASSIGGTGEGYTF. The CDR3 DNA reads TGTGCCAGTAGTATAGGAGGAACAGGGGAAGGCTACACCTTC.

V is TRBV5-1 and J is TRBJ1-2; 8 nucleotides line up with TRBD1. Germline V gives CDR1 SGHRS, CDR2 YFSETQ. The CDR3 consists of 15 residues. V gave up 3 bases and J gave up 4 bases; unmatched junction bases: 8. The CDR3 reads CASSSGQVALYGYTF. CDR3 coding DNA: TGCGCCAGCAGCTCGGGACAGGTGGCTCTCTATGGCTACACCTTC.

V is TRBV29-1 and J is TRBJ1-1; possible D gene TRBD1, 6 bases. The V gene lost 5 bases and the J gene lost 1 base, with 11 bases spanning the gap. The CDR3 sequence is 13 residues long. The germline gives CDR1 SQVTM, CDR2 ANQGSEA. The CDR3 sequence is CSVFRGGNTEAFF. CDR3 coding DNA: TGCAGCGTTTTTAGGGGGGGGAACACTGAAGCTTTCTTT. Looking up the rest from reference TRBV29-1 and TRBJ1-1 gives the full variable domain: SAVISQKPSRDICQRGTSLTIQCQVDSQVTMMFWYRQQPGQSLTLIATANQGSEATYESGFVIDKFPISRPNLTFSTLTVSNMSPEDSSIYLCSVFRGGNTEAFFGQGTRLTVV.

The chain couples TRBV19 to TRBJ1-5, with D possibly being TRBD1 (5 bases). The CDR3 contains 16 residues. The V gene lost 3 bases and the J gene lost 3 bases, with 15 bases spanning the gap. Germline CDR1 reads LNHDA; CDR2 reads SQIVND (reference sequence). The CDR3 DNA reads TGTGCCAGTAGTATGATAGGGGTCTTCCCCAATCAGCCCCAGCATTTT. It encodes CASSMIGVFPNQPQHF.

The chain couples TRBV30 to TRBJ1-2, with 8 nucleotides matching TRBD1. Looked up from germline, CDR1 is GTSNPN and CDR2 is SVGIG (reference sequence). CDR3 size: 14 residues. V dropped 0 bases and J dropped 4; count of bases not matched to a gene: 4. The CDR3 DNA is TGTGCCTGGAGTGTAGGCAGGGGGCTCTATGGCTACACCTTC. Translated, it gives CAWSVGRGLYGYTF.

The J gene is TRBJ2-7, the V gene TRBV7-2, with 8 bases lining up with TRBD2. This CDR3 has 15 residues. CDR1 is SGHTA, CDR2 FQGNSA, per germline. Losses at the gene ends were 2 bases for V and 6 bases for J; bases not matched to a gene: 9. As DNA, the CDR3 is TGTGCCAGCAGCTTAAGTTGGAGGGGACTAGGCGAGCAGTACTTC. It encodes CASSLSWRGLGEQYF.

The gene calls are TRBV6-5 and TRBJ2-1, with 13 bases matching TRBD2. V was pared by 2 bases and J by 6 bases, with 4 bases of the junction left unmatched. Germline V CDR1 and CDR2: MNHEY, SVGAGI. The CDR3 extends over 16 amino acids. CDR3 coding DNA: TGTGCCAGCAGTTACAGGGGACTAGCGGGAATCAATGAGCAGTTCTTC. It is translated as CASSYRGLAGINEQFF.

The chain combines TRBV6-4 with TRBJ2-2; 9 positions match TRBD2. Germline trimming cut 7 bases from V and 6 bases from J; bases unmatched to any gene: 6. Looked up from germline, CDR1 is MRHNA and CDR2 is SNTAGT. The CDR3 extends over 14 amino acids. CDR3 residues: CASKLAGDAGELFF. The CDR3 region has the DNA TGTGCCAGCAAATTAGCGGGGGACGCCGGGGAGCTGTTTTTT.

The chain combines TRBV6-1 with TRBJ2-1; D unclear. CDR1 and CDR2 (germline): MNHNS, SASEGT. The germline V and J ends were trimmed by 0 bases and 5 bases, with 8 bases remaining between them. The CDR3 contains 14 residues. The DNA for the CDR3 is TGTGCCAGCAGTGAAGCCGGGTTCGACAATGAGCAGTTCTTC. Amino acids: CASSEAGFDNEQFF.

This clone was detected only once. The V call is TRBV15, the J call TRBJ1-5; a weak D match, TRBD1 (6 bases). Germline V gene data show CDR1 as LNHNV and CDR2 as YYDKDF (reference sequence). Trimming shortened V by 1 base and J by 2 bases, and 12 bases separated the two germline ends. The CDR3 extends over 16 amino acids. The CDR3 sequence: CATSRGGGEGNQPQHF. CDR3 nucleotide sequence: TGTGCCACCAGCAGAGGCGGGGGCGAGGGCAATCAGCCCCAGCATTTT.